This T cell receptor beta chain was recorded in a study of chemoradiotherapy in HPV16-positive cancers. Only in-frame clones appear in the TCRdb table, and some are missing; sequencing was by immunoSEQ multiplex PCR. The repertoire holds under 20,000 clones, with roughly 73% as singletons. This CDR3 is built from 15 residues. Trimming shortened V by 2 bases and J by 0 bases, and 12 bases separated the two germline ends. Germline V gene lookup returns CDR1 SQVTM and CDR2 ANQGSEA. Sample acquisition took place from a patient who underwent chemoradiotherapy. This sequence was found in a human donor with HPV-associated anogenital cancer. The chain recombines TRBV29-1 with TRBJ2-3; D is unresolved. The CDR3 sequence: CSVESGTSSTDTQYF. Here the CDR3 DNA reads TGCAGCGTTGAATCTGGAACCTCTAGCACAGATACGCAGTATTTT.